Below, 10 T cell receptor beta chains from the same sample are listed, as sequenced in a study of T cell repertoires in ileal Crohn's disease. Sequenced by immunoSEQ multiplex PCR; TCRdb stores in-frame clones only, minus some. The sample has about 1,900 clones, 65% to 80% seen once; the top ten hold 8% to 13%. The sample taken for sequencing was ileal tissue. The receptors were sampled from an adult with Crohn's disease.

The CDR3 DNA sequence: TGTGCCAGCAGCTTAGCCCGGAGCACAGATACGCAGTATTTT. It is translated as CASSLARSTDTQYF. The chain has TRBV11-3 and TRBJ2-3; D is undetermined. This CDR3 is 14 amino acids long. Germline loops: CDR1 SGHNT, CDR2 YENEEA. V lost 1 base and J lost 0, with 5 bases in between.

The rearrangement links TRBV7-2 to TRBJ2-5; D might be TRBD1 (6 bases). The ends were cut back, 6 bases at V and 5 bases at J, with 22 bases in the middle. Looked up from germline, CDR1 is SGHTA and CDR2 is FQGNSA. The length of the CDR3 is 16 residues. The CDR3: CASRKGTNLVVETQYF. The CDR3 region has the DNA TGTGCCAGCAGAAAAGGGACAAACCTCGTCGTTGAGACCCAGTACTTC.

The chain links TRBV28 to TRBJ1-5; a weak D match, TRBD1 (5 bases). V dropped 3 bases and J dropped 3 bases, with 15 bases sitting between them. The CDR3 contains 16 residues. Per the germline V gene, CDR1 is MDHEN and CDR2 is SYDVKM. The CDR3 nucleotides read TGTGCCAGCAGTTTTTCGGGGGGGGTGGACAATCAGCCCCAGCATTTT. Protein product: CASSFSGGVDNQPQHF.

The rearrangement links TRBV28 to TRBJ2-5; D may be TRBD1 (6 bases). The CDR3 totals 15 residues. Germline CDR1 MDHEN, CDR2 SYDVKM. Trimming removed 7 bases from V and 4 bases from J, with 19 bases in between. CDR3 DNA sequence: TGTGCCAGCACCCCGGGACACCCCATAGGAGAGACCCAGTACTTC. This translates into CASTPGHPIGETQYF.

This chain connects TRBV5-5 to TRBJ1-2; TRBD1 matches at 11 bases. The CDR3 length is 16 residues. Germline trimming cut 4 bases from V and 1 base from J; bases unmatched to any gene: 6. Germline V lookup: CDR1 SGHKS, CDR2 YYEKEE (reference sequence). The CDR3 nucleotides read TGTGCCAGCAGCCAGACCGGGACAGGGGGTAACTATGGCTACACCTTC. Translation: CASSQTGTGGNYGYTF.

Points on this clone: Other DNA sequences of this sample code for an identical CDR3. CDR3 DNA sequence: TGTGCCAGCAGTTTATCATCCGGGACAGCCTACGAGCAGTACTTC. Its protein is CASSLSSGTAYEQYF. This rearrangement joins TRBV27 to TRBJ2-7, with 7 bases identical to TRBD1. The germline V gene has CDR1 MNHEY and CDR2 SMNVEV (reference sequence). V lost 0 bases, J lost 2 bases, and 4 bases stayed unmatched. This CDR3 comprises 15 residues.

The V and J genes are TRBV6-5 and TRBJ2-1; 7 nucleotides match TRBD2. Per the germline V gene, CDR1 is MNHEY and CDR2 is SVGAGI. The V segment lost 8 bases and the J segment 5 bases; nucleotides outside the gene matches: 9. The CDR3 sequence is 14 residues long. CDR3 in amino acids: CASGRSGADNEQFF. CDR3 bases: TGTGCCAGCGGTCGCAGCGGGGCAGACAATGAGCAGTTCTTC.

The chain uses TRBV4-2 and TRBJ1-1; possibly TRBD1 for D (5 bases). Germline assignment: CDR1 LGHNA and CDR2 YNFKEQ. Trimming removed 0 bases from V and 8 bases from J, with 7 bases in between. This CDR3 has 12 residues. The CDR3 protein is CASSQERGEAFF. In nucleotides, the CDR3 is TGTGCCAGCAGCCAAGAGCGGGGGGAAGCTTTCTTT.

This clone was counted only a few times. This sequence joins TRBV25-1 and TRBJ2-1; tentatively, D is TRBD1 (6 bases). V lost 4 bases, J lost 4 bases, and 11 bases lay in between. Germline values: CDR1 MGHDK, CDR2 SYGVNS. The CDR3 has 14 amino acids. The CDR3 DNA is TGTGCCAGCAGTGTCCAAACAGGGTACAATGAGCAGTTCTTC. It encodes CASSVQTGYNEQFF.

The J gene is TRBJ1-2, the V gene TRBV13; the match to TRBD1 covers 7 bases. The V gene end was trimmed by 1 base and the J gene end by 4 bases; junction bases not matched to a gene: 6. The CDR3 runs to 15 residues. CDR1 PRHDT and CDR2 FYEKMQ come from the germline V gene (reference sequence). CDR3 in DNA: TGTGCCAGCAGCTTAGCCCCAGGGGGAGGCTATGGCTACACCTTC. Its protein is CASSLAPGGGYGYTF.